Following are 3 T cell receptor beta chains from one sample sequenced in a study of human T cells and chemical hapten exposure. Each CDR3 protein gets one entry after TCRdb re-called the RACE reads with MiXCR. The sample has 79,000 or so distinct CDR3 sequences; more than 30% are singletons. Time point here: patch test 1, 2 weeks after DPC sensitization. Treatment in this sample: therapeutic diphenylcyclopropenone sensitization with weekly scalp DPC. Here the sequenced sample was whole blood, taken in connection with sensitization to the hapten diphenylcyclopropenone (DPC). The receptor set was obtained from a man aged 35 to 55 with alopecia areata. Some clones in this sample may be carry-over from other donors' samples.

This clonotype occurred a few times. This chain uses TRBV30 with TRBJ1-1; the D gene is possibly TRBD1 (5 bases). V shed 5 bases and J shed 1 base, with 11 bases lying between them. Looked up from germline, CDR1 is GTSNPN and CDR2 is SVGIG (reference sequence). The CDR3 spans 13 residues. CDR3: CAWYRFPNTEAFF. CDR3 in DNA: TGTGCCTGGTACAGGTTTCCGAACACTGAAGCTTTCTTT.

This clonotype has just one count. The chain couples TRBV12-3 or TRBV12-4 to TRBJ2-2; a possible D gene is TRBD1 (6 bases). The CDR3 is made up of 15 amino acids. V gave up 7 bases and J gave up 4 bases, with 16 bases separating them. The CDR3: CASNSWGLGTGELFF. CDR3 DNA: TGTGCCAGCAACTCGTGGGGGCTGGGCACCGGGGAGCTGTTTTTT.

This chain connects TRBV2 to TRBJ2-3; D is unresolved. V was cut by 9 bases and J by 0 bases, with 16 bases left in between. The CDR3 is made up of 15 amino acids. CDR1 is SNHLY and CDR2 is FYNNEI in the germline V gene. The CDR3 region has the DNA TGTGCCAGTCTGGTTGGACGTGGGAGCACAGATACGCAGTATTTT. Protein sequence: CASLVGRGSTDTQYF.